The present T cell receptor beta chain was sequenced within a study of T cells in Graves' hyperthyroidism and ophthalmopathy. Amplified TCR beta CDR3 regions came from RNA transcripts. The study used the HTBI primer set for a first-round RT-PCR of the TCR CDR3. Via MiXCR, TCRdb re-called the multiplex PCR reads, giving one row per CDR3 protein. This sample has about 350,000 distinct CDR3 sequences, with roughly 20% found just once. As regards this clonotype: Its antigen is unknown. As the CDR3 is not closed by the conserved phenylalanine or tryptophan, this likely results from a read error.

Broader study findings: Before onset, ophthalmopathy was predicted by the model a median around 6.5 months earlier.

This clonotype was sampled from a woman between 40 and 50 years old with Graves' ophthalmopathy. The material sequenced was blood.

As DNA, the CDR3 is TGTGCCAGCAGTCTCAGTTCCGGGGAGCTGTTTCTT. Translation: CASSLSSGELFL. This chain joins TRBV27 and TRBJ2-2; no clear D gene. The CDR3 is made up of 12 amino acids. The V and J ends lost 5 bases and 6 bases respectively, with 7 bases between them. Looked up from germline, CDR1 is MNHEY and CDR2 is SMNVEV (reference sequence).